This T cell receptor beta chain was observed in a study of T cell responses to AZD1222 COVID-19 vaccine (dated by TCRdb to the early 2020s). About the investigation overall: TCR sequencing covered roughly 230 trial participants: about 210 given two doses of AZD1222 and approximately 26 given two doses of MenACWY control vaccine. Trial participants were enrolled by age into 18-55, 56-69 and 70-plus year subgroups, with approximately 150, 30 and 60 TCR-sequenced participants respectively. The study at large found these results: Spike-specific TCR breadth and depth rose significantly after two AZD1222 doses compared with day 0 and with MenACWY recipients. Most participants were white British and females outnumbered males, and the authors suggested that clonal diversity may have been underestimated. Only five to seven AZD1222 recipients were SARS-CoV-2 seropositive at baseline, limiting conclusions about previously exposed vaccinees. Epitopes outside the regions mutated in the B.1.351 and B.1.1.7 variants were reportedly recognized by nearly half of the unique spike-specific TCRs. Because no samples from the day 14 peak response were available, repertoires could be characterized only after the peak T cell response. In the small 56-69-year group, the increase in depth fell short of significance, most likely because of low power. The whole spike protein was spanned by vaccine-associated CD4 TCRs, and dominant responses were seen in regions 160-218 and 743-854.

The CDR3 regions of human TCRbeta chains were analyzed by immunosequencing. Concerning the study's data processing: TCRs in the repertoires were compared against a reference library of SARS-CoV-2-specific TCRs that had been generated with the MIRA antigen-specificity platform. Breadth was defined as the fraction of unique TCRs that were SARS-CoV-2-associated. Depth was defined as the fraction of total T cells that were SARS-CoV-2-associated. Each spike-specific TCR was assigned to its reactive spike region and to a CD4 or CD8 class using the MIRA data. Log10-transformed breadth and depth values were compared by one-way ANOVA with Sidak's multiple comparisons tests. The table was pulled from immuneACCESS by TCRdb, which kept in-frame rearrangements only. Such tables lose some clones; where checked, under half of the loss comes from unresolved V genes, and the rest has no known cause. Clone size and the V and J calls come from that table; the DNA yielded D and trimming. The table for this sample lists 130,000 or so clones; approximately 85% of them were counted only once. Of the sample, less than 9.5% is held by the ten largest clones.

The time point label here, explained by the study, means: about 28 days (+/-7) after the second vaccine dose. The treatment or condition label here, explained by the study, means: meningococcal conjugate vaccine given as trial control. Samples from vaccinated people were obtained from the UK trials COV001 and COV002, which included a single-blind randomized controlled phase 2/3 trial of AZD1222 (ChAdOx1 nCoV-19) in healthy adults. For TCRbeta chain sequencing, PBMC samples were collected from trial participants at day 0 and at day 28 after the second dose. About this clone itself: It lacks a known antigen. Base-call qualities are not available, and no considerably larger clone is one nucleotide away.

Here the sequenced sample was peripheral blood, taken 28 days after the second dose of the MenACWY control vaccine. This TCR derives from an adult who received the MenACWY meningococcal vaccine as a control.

The CDR3 region: CASSFKGLGSPLHF. The nucleotide sequence reads as follows: TGCGCCAGCAGCTTCAAGGGATTGGGTTCACCCCTCCACTTT. The rearranged segments are TRBV5-1 and TRBJ1-6, with no confidently assigned D gene. The CDR3 sequence holds 14 residues, the cysteine and phenylalanine included. The only DNA kept is the CDR3, 42 bases in frame from the first base. The germline V gene yields SGHRS for CDR1 and YFSETQ for CDR2. V loses 2 bases of germline sequence and J loses 9 bases, and the interval between the two ends is 12 bases.